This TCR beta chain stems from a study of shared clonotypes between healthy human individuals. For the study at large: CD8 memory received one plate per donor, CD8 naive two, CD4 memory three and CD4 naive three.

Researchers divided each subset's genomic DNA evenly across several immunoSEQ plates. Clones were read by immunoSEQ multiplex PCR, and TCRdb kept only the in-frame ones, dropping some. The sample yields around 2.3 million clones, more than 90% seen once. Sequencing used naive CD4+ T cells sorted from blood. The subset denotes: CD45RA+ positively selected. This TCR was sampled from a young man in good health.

The CDR3 nucleotides are TGTGCCAGCAGCTTGGGGTGGACAGGGGTAAACTATGGCTACACCTTC. Its translation: CASSLGWTGVNYGYTF. The rearrangement uses TRBV11-2 and TRBJ1-2; 9 nucleotides agree with TRBD1. CDR3 size: 16 residues. The germline V gene has CDR1 SGHAT and CDR2 FQNNGV. J gave up 2 bases and V 3 bases, and 7 bases lay outside the gene matches.